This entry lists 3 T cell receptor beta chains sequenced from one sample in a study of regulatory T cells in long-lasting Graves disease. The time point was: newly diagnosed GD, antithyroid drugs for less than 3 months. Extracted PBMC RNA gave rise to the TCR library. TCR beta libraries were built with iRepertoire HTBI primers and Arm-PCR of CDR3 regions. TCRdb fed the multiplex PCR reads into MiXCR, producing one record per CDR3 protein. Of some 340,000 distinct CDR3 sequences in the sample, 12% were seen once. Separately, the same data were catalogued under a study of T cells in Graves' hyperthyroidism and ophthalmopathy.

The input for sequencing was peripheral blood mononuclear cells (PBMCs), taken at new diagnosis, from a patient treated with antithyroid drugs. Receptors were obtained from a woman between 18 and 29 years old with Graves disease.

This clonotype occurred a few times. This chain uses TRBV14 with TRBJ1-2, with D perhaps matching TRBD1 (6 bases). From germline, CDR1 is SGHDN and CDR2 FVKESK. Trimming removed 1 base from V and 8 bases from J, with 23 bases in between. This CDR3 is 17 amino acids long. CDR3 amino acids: CASSQVGDLGGRGGYTF. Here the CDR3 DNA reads TGTGCCAGCAGCCAAGTTGGGGATTTAGGGGGGCGCGGAGGCTACACCTTC.

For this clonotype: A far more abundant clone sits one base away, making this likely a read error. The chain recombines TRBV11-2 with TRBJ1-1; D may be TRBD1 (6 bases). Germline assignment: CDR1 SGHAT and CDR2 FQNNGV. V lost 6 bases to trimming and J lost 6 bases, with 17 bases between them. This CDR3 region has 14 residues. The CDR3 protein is CASRPDGGQPEAFF. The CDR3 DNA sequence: TGTGCCAGCAGGCCCGACGGGGGCCAACCTGAAGCTTTCTTT.

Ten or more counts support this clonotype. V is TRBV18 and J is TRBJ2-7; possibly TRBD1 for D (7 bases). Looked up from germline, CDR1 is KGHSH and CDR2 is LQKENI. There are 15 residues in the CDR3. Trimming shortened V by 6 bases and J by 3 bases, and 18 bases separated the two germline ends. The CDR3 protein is CASSIGGTENYEQYF. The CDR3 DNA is TGTGCCAGCTCGATTGGAGGGACAGAGAACTACGAGCAGTACTTC. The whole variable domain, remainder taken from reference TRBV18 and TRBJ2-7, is NAGVMQNPRHLVRRRGQEARLRCSPMKGHSHVYWYRQLPEEGLKFMVYLQKENIIDESGMPKERFSAEFPKEGPSILRIQQVVRGDSAAYFCASSIGGTENYEQYFGPGTRLTVT.